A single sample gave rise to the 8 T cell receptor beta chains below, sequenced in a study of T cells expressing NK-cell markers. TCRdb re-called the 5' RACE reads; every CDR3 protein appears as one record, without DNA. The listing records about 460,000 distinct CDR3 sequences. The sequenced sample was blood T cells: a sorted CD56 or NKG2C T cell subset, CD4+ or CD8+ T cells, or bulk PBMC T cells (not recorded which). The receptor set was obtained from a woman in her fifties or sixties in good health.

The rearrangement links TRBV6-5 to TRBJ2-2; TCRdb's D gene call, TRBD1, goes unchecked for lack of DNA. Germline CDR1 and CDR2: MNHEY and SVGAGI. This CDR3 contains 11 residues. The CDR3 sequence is CASRGSGELFF.

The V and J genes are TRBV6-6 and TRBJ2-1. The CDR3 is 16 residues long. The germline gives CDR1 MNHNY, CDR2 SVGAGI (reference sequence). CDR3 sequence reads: CASHLGGQVIYNEQFF.

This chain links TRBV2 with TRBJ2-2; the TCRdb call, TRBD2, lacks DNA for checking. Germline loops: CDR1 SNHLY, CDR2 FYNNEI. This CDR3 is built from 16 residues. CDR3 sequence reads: CASSPTSATNTGELFF.

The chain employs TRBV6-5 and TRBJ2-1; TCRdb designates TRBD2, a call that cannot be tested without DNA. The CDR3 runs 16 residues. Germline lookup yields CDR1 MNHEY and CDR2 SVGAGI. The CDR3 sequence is CASSYSRLARYNEQFF.

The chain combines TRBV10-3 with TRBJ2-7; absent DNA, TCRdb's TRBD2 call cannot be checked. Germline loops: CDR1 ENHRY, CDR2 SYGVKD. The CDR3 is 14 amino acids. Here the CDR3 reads CAISESNSGYEQYF.

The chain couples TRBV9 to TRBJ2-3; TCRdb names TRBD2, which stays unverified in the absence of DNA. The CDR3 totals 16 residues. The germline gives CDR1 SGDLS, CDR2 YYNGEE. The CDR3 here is CASSGQLAGSTDTQYF. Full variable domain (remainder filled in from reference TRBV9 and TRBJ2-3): DSGVTQTPKHLITATGQRVTLRCSPRSGDLSVYWYQQSLDQGLQFLIQYYNGEERAKGNILERFSAQQFPDLHSELNLSSLELGDSALYFCASSGQLAGSTDTQYFGPGTRLTVL.

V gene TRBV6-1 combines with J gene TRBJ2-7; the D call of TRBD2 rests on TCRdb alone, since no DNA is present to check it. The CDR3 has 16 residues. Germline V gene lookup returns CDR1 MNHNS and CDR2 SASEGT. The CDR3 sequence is CASSERGGRVLYEQYF.

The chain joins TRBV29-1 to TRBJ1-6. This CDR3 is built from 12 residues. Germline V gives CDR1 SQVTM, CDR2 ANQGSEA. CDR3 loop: CSVVYGGSPLHF.